This section outlines one TCR beta chain sequence together with its context. Original analysis: Amplifying reference gene primers gave estimates of nucleated cell counts. The repertoire was sequenced with immunoSEQ multiplex PCR; TCRdb's copy has only in-frame clones and lacks some. The DNA was the basis for D and trimming; V, J and clone size are from that table. The profile shows about 110,000 clones, roughly 75% of them singletons. The data were taken from a study of blood T cell repertoires in COVID-19. About the study: Collection of acute and convalescent COVID-19 samples took place in the United States, Italy and Spain. PBMCs, B-cell-depleted T cells, or T cells provided the cDNA or gDNA that made up the material.

The sequenced material came from peripheral blood. This clonotype originated in a human donor in a cohort sampled during active or convalescent COVID-19.

The CDR3 DNA follows: TGTGCCAGCAGTTTTTCTCGGGGGAGACTAGCGGGATTTTTAGATGAGCAGTTCTTC. The encoded protein is CASSFSRGRLAGFLDEQFF. The chain links TRBV28 to TRBJ2-1; TRBD2 matches at 11 bases. The V gene end was trimmed by 3 bases and the J gene end by 8 bases; junction bases not matched to a gene: 18. The CDR3 sequence is 19 residues long. Germline CDR1 and CDR2: MDHEN and SYDVKM. The full variable domain, with the rest looked up from reference TRBV28 and TRBJ2-1, is DVKVTQSSRYLVKRTGEKVFLECVQDMDHENMFWYRQDPGLGLRLIYFSYDVKMKEKGDIPEGYSVSREKKERFSLILESASTNQTSMYLCASSFSRGRLAGFLDEQFFGPGTRLTVL.